The T cell receptor (beta chain) described here comes from a study of blood T cell repertoires in COVID-19 (TCRdb year 2020). At the level of the whole study: Samples covering the acute and convalescent phases of COVID-19 were provided by collaborators in the United States, Italy and Spain. The samples were drawn from two sources: the first 160 participants of the ongoing ImmuneRACE study, and 1,200 or so subjects contributed by 6 global collaborators. HLA class I and class II types, where available, came from metadata supplied by the sample provider rather than from assay-based typing. The dataset comprised deeply sampled blood TCRbeta repertoires from subjects exposed to, actively infected with, or recovered from COVID-19. The repertoires were released in a freely available public database meant as a resource for research on the immune response to SARS-CoV-2. Sample metadata almost always included a de-identified subject ID, COVID-19 status, age in years and sex. The prospective study material was composed of cDNA or gDNA derived from T cells, B-cell-depleted T cells, or PBMCs. Study-level results and caveats: The quantity of clinical and demographic metadata differed by source and by participant and was supplied without curation.

Concerning this clone: Its antigen is unknown. There are no base qualities to consult, and no much larger clone falls within one base.

The collaborating institutions used their own protocols to collect whole blood in K2EDTA tubes. For TCRbeta analysis, collaborators shipped samples as frozen whole blood, isolated PBMCs, or DNA extracted from either of those sample types. CDR3 length: 14 amino acids, cysteine to phenylalanine. The only DNA kept is the CDR3, 42 bases in frame from the first base. Reading the germline V gene gives CDR1 MGHRA and CDR2 YSYEKL. V and J lose 2 bases and 13 bases, and a span of 18 bases separates them. TCRbeta CDR3 regions were amplified from genomic DNA by means of the immunoSEQ Assay, a bias-controlled multiplex PCR. In the original analysis: The number of nucleated cells in each sample was estimated by amplification of reference gene primers within the assay. Sequence reads were collapsed and filtered to measure the absolute abundance of every unique TCRbeta CDR3 rearrangement. For each sample, productive Simpson clonality was calculated by taking the square root of Simpson's diversity index across productive rearrangements. TCRdb re-hosts the immuneACCESS table, in-frame sequences only. Its copies lack some clones; in the studies checked, an unresolved V gene accounts for under half of them, and the cause for the rest is not known. V, J and clone size derive from that table, while D and trimming were established from the DNA sequence. Here the sample has 120,000 or so clones; 88% occur a single time. The ten largest clones take up 1.5% of the sample.

Material for sequencing was peripheral blood. The receptor's source is a human donor in a cohort sampled during active COVID-19. The sequence links TRBV4-1 to TRBJ2-1; a weak D assignment points to TRBD2 (6 bases agree). The nucleotide sequence reads as follows: TGCGCCAGCAGCCAACCGTTAGCGGTAGATACCCAGTTCTTC. The resulting protein is CASSQPLAVDTQFF.